A selection of T cell receptor beta chains follows, all from one sample in a study of T cells in Graves' hyperthyroidism and ophthalmopathy. A single record per CDR3 protein comes from TCRdb applying MiXCR to the multiplex PCR reads. The table has 300,000 to 450,000 distinct CDR3 sequences, more than 15% seen once. The source material was blood. The receptors stem from a woman aged 18-29 years with Graves' hyperthyroidism that later progressed to Graves' ophthalmopathy. CDR3s include the opening cysteine and the closing phenylalanine or tryptophan. Fields, in order: D gene, J gene, V gene, CDR3 protein. The D gene is left open where the match is weak.

NA | TRBJ2-3 | TRBV7-9 | CASSLLDQADTQYF
NA | TRBJ1-6 | TRBV5-1 | CASSLSVFRGSDSPLHF
TRBD2 | TRBJ2-7 | TRBV20-1 | CSARASAGVYEQYF
TRBD2 | TRBJ2-5 | TRBV28 | CASSFRAGGETQYF
TRBD2 | TRBJ2-2 | TRBV5-4 | CASSLGRGRLAGGPENTGELFF
TRBD2 | TRBJ2-5 | TRBV13 | CASSYQREGLVETQYF
TRBD2 | TRBJ2-3 | TRBV28 | CASRSAGEGTDTQYF
TRBD2 | TRBJ2-1 | TRBV7-9 | CASSLAHLTSGRAIVEQFF
TRBD2 | TRBJ2-7 | TRBV20-1 | CSARERDITEQYF
TRBD1 | TRBJ2-7 | TRBV30 | CAWTEQGALPPYEQYF
TRBD2 | TRBJ2-1 | TRBV20-1 | CSATGTSGIYNEQFF
TRBD1 | TRBJ2-7 | TRBV20-1 | CSAREGTGNMEQYF
TRBD2 | TRBJ2-7 | TRBV6-1 | CASSPSAGLSYEQYF
TRBD2 | TRBJ2-5 | TRBV6-1 | CASSELAGAQETQYF
TRBD2 | TRBJ2-1 | TRBV3-1 | CASSTSGGHEQFF
NA | TRBJ2-1 | TRBV14 | CASSQQGGSSYNEQFF
NA | TRBJ2-7 | TRBV2 | CARGTQTGHEQYF
TRBD1 | TRBJ2-7 | TRBV28 | CASSVTGGFSYEQYF
TRBD2 | TRBJ2-4 | TRBV24-1 | CATSGGTSGDGAKNIQYF
NA | TRBJ2-5 | TRBV4-1 | CASSQINREETQYF
NA | TRBJ2-1 | TRBV9 | CASSAGGPIDEQFF
NA | TRBJ2-7 | TRBV3-1 | CASSQDSPYEQYF
TRBD2 | TRBJ2-2 | TRBV11-2 | CANSIKGGAGTSGRGNTGELFF
NA | TRBJ2-7 | TRBV28 | CASSRSGYYEQYF
TRBD2 | TRBJ2-1 | TRBV10-1 | CASSVGAGVWWDEQFF
NA | TRBJ1-1 | TRBV6-2/TRBV6-3 | CASNPRQLGNTEAFF
NA | TRBJ1-5 | TRBV6-1 | CASSSSVWSNQPQHF
TRBD1 | TRBJ1-1 | TRBV19 | CASSPRQGEAFF
TRBD2 | TRBJ2-7 | TRBV28 | CASSLDPGLAGSYEQYF
NA | TRBJ1-2 | TRBV6-2/TRBV6-3 | CASRTELQGRANYGYTF
NA | TRBJ1-3 | TRBV12-3/TRBV12-4 | CASSLAGFGNTIYF
TRBD2 | TRBJ2-7 | TRBV6-6 | CASSYLLSGRANNEQYF
TRBD2 | TRBJ2-3 | TRBV7-6 | CASSLLAGEADTQYF
NA | TRBJ2-2 | TRBV24-1 | CATNLSGELFF
TRBD2 | TRBJ2-7 | TRBV27 | CASSLSVAGGYYEQYF
NA | TRBJ2-7 | TRBV10-3 | CAVDSGSYEQYF
NA | TRBJ1-4 | TRBV27 | CASSLSSGRGGKLFF
NA | TRBJ1-2 | TRBV20-1 | CSARSPGPYGYTF
TRBD1 | TRBJ1-1 | TRBV27 | CASSLTPPSHRGLNTEAFF
TRBD2 | TRBJ2-1 | TRBV4-1 | CASSQLIPAGGPNNEQFF
NA | TRBJ2-7 | TRBV30 | CAWSVPVGFNEQYF
NA | TRBJ2-5 | TRBV20-1 | CSASPAPPTGLGETQYF
TRBD1 | TRBJ2-2 | TRBV10-1 | CASSVAGGTGELFF
TRBD1 | TRBJ2-6 | TRBV5-6 | CASSLVPTGVGANVLTF
NA | TRBJ1-3 | TRBV30 | CAWSDTGNTIYF
TRBD1 | TRBJ1-4 | TRBV30 | CAWADRGKDEKLFF
NA | TRBJ1-4 | TRBV2 | CASRIVGAANEKLFF
NA | TRBJ2-2 | TRBV30 | CAWSVRSVAGELFF
TRBD2 | TRBJ2-1 | TRBV4-2 | CASSQPPGLGDNEQFF
TRBD2 | TRBJ2-1 | TRBV3-1 | CASSPYWVAGYHEQFF
NA | TRBJ2-6 | TRBV28 | CASRLRQHPSSGANVLTF
NA | TRBJ1-5 | TRBV27 | CASSLSRFNQPQHF